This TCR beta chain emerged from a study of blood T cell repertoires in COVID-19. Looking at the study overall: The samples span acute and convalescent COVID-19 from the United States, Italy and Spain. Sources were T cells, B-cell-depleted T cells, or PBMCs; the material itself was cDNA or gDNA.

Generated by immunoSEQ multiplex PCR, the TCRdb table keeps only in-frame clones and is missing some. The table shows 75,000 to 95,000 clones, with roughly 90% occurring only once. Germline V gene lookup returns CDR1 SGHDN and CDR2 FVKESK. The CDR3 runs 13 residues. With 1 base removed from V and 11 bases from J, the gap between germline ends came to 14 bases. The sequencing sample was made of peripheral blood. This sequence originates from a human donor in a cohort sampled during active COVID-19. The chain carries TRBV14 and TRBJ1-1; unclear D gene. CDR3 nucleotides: TGTGCCAGCAGCCAAGCCCGGGGTATAGGGGCTTTCTTT. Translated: CASSQARGIGAFF. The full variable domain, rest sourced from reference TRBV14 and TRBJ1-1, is EAGVTQFPSHSVIEKGQTVTLRCDPISGHDNLYWYRRVMGKEIKFLLHFVKESKQDESGMPNNRFLAERTGGTYSTLKVQPAELEDSGVYFCASSQARGIGAFFGQGTRLTVV.